The 31 T cell receptor beta chains reported below all come from one sample, sequenced in a study of OX40 agonist ivuxolimab in advanced cancers. Measured with immunoSEQ multiplex PCR; TCRdb has only the in-frame clones, and not every one. In the table there are tens of thousands of clones, around 90% of which are singletons. The sequenced sample was CD4+ or CD8+ T cells sorted from blood, obtained in a trial of the OX40 agonist ivuxolimab. The receptors derive from an adult with an advanced solid tumor such as melanoma, head and neck, liver or kidney cancer.

The chain combines TRBV7-2 with TRBJ1-5; no reliable D call. Per germline, CDR1 SGHTA and CDR2 FQGNSA. The CDR3 runs to 12 residues. The ends were cut back, 6 bases at V and 0 bases at J, with 3 bases in the middle. The CDR3 DNA is TGTGCCAGCAGTAATAGCAATCAGCCCCAGCATTTT. This codes for CASSNSNQPQHF. The full variable domain, its missing parts supplied by reference TRBV7-2 and TRBJ1-5, is GAGVSQSPSNKVTEKGKDVELRCDPISGHTALYWYRQSLGQGLEFLIYFQGNSAPDKSGLPSDRFSAERTGGSVSTLTIQRTQQEDSAVYLCASSNSNQPQHFGDGTRLSIL.

The chain employs TRBV9 and TRBJ1-1, with 9 bases aligning to TRBD1. Germline-derived CDR1 and CDR2 are SGDLS and YYNGEE. J lost 4 bases, V lost 0 bases, and 1 base had no gene match. The CDR3 contains 14 residues. The CDR3: CASSVGDRVTEAFF. Here the CDR3 DNA reads TGTGCCAGCAGCGTAGGGGACAGGGTCACTGAAGCTTTCTTT.

The chain joins TRBV18 to TRBJ1-4; the D is unclear. The CDR3 is 16 residues long. The V end was cut by 3 bases, the J end by 2 bases, with 13 bases between. Germline CDR1 reads KGHSH; CDR2 reads LQKENI. The CDR3: CASSPDRATTNEKLFF. The CDR3 nucleotides read TGTGCCAGCTCACCGGACCGCGCAACTACTAATGAAAAACTGTTTTTT. Variable domain in full (rest from reference TRBV18 and TRBJ1-4): NAGVMQNPRHLVRRRGQEARLRCSPMKGHSHVYWYRQLPEEGLKFMVYLQKENIIDESGMPKERFSAEFPKEGPSILRIQQVVRGDSAAYFCASSPDRATTNEKLFFGSGTQLSVL.

The chain uses TRBV5-1 and TRBJ2-5; possibly TRBD1 for D (5 bases). This CDR3 has 14 amino acids. Trimming shortened V by 3 bases and J by 11 bases, and 20 bases separated the two germline ends. From germline, CDR1 is SGHRS and CDR2 YFSETQ. The CDR3, as DNA: TGCGCCAGCAGCTGGAGTGGGGCAGGAACTGAGCAGTACTTC. It specifies CASSWSGAGTEQYF.

This sequence joins TRBV19 and TRBJ2-7; 8 positions agree with TRBD1. The length of the CDR3 is 13 residues. V lost 10 bases to trimming and J lost 0 bases; unmatched junction nucleotides: 5. CDR1 is LNHDA and CDR2 is SQIVND in the germline V gene (reference sequence). CDR3 protein: CATSTGDSYEQYF. The DNA for the CDR3 is TGTGCCACTTCGACAGGGGACTCCTACGAGCAGTACTTC.

The chain is built from TRBV14 and TRBJ2-3; a possible D gene is TRBD2 (6 bases). Germline CDR1 and CDR2: SGHDN and FVKESK. Trimming pared 6 bases from V and 9 bases from J, leaving 19 bases between. CDR3 length: 14 amino acids. CDR3 nucleotide sequence: TGTGCCAGCAGTCGCGCCGGTTTGGAGGGGACGCAGTATTTT. Translation gives CASSRAGLEGTQYF. The full variable domain, completed using reference TRBV14 and TRBJ2-3, is EAGVTQFPSHSVIEKGQTVTLRCDPISGHDNLYWYRRVMGKEIKFLLHFVKESKQDESGMPNNRFLAERTGGTYSTLKVQPAELEDSGVYFCASSRAGLEGTQYFGPGTRLTVL.

This sequence joins TRBV11-2 and TRBJ2-1; TRBD2 matches at 8 bases. Germline-derived CDR1 and CDR2 are SGHAT and FQNNGV. The J segment lost 3 bases and the V segment lost 5 bases, leaving 6 bases of the junction unmatched. The CDR3 runs 15 residues. CDR3 nucleotide sequence: TGTGCCAGCAGCCCGTCGGGGGGGATCTACAATGAGCAGTTCTTC. Its translation is CASSPSGGIYNEQFF.

The rearrangement joins TRBV28 to TRBJ2-5; 9 nucleotides agree with TRBD1. This CDR3 has 13 amino acids. CDR1 is MDHEN and CDR2 is SYDVKM in the germline V gene. Germline trimming cut 6 bases from V and 7 bases from J; bases unmatched to any gene: 6. The CDR3 DNA follows: TGTGCCAGCAGCTCTACAGGGGGCCCGACCCAGTACTTC. Residues: CASSSTGGPTQYF.

The DNA for the CDR3 is TGTGCCATCAGTGAGTCGGAGGGATATGGCTACACCTTC. Protein: CAISESEGYGYTF. The chain has TRBV10-3 and TRBJ1-2; no firm D call. V dropped 0 bases and J dropped 5 bases, with 7 bases sitting between them. This CDR3 spans 13 amino acids. Germline CDR1 is ENHRY and CDR2 is SYGVKD.

This clone has just one count. This rearrangement joins TRBV5-1 to TRBJ2-7, with unresolved D. CDR3 length: 14 residues. The V gene's germline CDR1 is SGHRS and CDR2 YFSETQ. V shed 0 bases and J shed 3 bases, with 10 bases lying between them. CDR3: CASSLDGLGYEQYF. The CDR3 DNA follows: TGCGCCAGCAGCTTGGACGGATTGGGCTACGAGCAGTACTTC.

The J gene is TRBJ1-1, the V gene TRBV10-3; no reliable D call. CDR3 length: 13 residues. Trimming cost V 0 bases and J 3 bases, with 5 bases left between them. Per germline, CDR1 ENHRY and CDR2 SYGVKD. The DNA for the CDR3 is TGTGCCATCAGTGAGTCACAGTACACTGAAGCTTTCTTT. Its protein is CAISESQYTEAFF.

CDR3 protein: CASSLFEQLNTEAFF. In DNA form, the CDR3 reads TGCGCCAGCAGCTTGTTTGAACAGTTGAACACTGAAGCTTTCTTT. The chain carries TRBV5-1 and TRBJ1-1; D gene uncertain. Between the trimmed V and J ends, which lost 1 base and 0 bases, there was a span of 10 bases. This CDR3 has 15 residues. The germline V gene has CDR1 SGHRS and CDR2 YFSETQ.

The V and J genes are TRBV27 and TRBJ1-5; TRBD1 matches 10 bases. The CDR3 contains 15 residues. Trimming removed 6 bases from V and 3 bases from J; junction bases left unmatched: 5. CDR1 MNHEY and CDR2 SMNVEV come from the germline V gene (reference sequence). DNA of the CDR3: TGTGCCAGCAGGGGACAGGGGTTTGCCAATCAGCCCCAGCATTTT. This sequence encodes CASRGQGFANQPQHF.

This clone was recorded a few times. The J gene is TRBJ2-1, the V gene TRBV19; 8 positions agree with TRBD1. V lost 1 base and J lost 9; bases outside the gene matches: 8. Per germline, CDR1 LNHDA and CDR2 SQIVND (reference sequence). The CDR3 runs 15 residues. The CDR3 loop reads CASSIGGTGGGEQFF. The CDR3 DNA reads as TGTGCCAGTAGTATAGGGGGGACAGGCGGAGGTGAGCAGTTCTTC.

The J gene is TRBJ2-7, the V gene TRBV19, with D possibly being TRBD1 (6 bases). The germline V gene has CDR1 LNHDA and CDR2 SQIVND (reference sequence). Trimming shortened V by 11 bases and J by 3 bases, and 17 bases separated the two germline ends. This CDR3 is 13 amino acids long. This CDR3 reads CASMLTGDYEQYF. CDR3 bases: TGTGCCTCTATGTTGACAGGAGACTACGAGCAGTACTTC.

The chain is built from TRBV5-1 and TRBJ2-5, with 9 bases that match TRBD1. In germline, CDR1 is SGHRS, CDR2 YFSETQ. Trimming took 4 bases from V and 5 from J; bases not matched to a gene: 15. This CDR3 is built from 17 residues. As DNA, the CDR3 is TGCGCCAGCAGCCCGGCTGGTTCAACAGGGGGCTTGGAGACCCAGTACTTC. Residues: CASSPAGSTGGLETQYF.

The chain recombines TRBV6-5 with TRBJ2-1; 8 bases agree with TRBD2. The CDR3 length is 15 residues. The ends lost 5 bases at V and 3 bases at J; junction bases unmatched: 6. Germline V gene lookup returns CDR1 MNHEY and CDR2 SVGAGI. CDR3 loop: CASSRAAGGYNEQFF. CDR3 sequence (DNA): TGTGCCAGCAGTCGGGCGGCGGGGGGCTACAATGAGCAGTTCTTC.

V is TRBV10-3 and J is TRBJ2-7, with 11 nucleotides matching TRBD1. Losses at the gene ends were 5 bases for V and 3 bases for J; bases not matched to a gene: 6. This CDR3 region has 15 residues. In germline, CDR1 is ENHRY, CDR2 SYGVKD. The chain's CDR3 is CAISSLGTGGYEQYF. In nucleotides, the CDR3 is TGTGCCATCAGTTCCCTGGGGACAGGGGGCTACGAGCAGTACTTC.

CDR3 amino acids: CAISGQAYEQYF. The CDR3 DNA follows: TGTGCCATTTCGGGACAGGCTTACGAGCAGTACTTC. The chain uses TRBV10-3 and TRBJ2-7; 8 nucleotides line up with TRBD1. Germline lookup yields CDR1 ENHRY and CDR2 SYGVKD. This CDR3 has 12 residues. The ends lost 9 bases at V and 4 bases at J; junction bases unmatched: 5.

The chain carries TRBV15 and TRBJ2-3, with a tentative D call TRBD1 (6 bases). The CDR3 is 16 residues long. The ends were cut back, 0 bases at V and 3 bases at J, with 13 bases in the middle. Germline assignment: CDR1 LNHNV and CDR2 YYDKDF (reference sequence). The CDR3 spells CATSRDPTGSTDTQYF. As DNA, the CDR3 is TGTGCCACCAGCAGAGACCCGACAGGCTCGACAGATACGCAGTATTTT.

This clone has more than one count but fewer than ten. This chain uses TRBV20-1 with TRBJ1-1; D uncertain. V dropped 3 bases and J dropped 2 bases, with 4 bases sitting between them. Germline V gives CDR1 DFQATT, CDR2 SNEGSKA (reference sequence). The CDR3 runs 11 residues. The CDR3 loop reads CSASSNTEAFF. Written as DNA, the CDR3 is TGCAGTGCTAGTTCTAACACTGAAGCTTTCTTT.

This sequence joins TRBV7-2 and TRBJ2-7, with 7 bases that match TRBD1. CDR3 length: 14 amino acids. Trimming at V came to 4 bases and at J to 4 bases, leaving 7 bases not matched to a gene. Germline-derived CDR1 and CDR2 are SGHTA and FQGNSA. CDR3 sequence reads: CASSSQGLGYEQYF. In nucleotides, the CDR3 is TGTGCCAGCAGCTCACAGGGGTTAGGGTACGAGCAGTACTTC.

The V and J genes are TRBV7-8 and TRBJ2-1, with TRBD2 matching 11 bases. The CDR3 totals 16 residues. Germline V gene sequence: CDR1 SGHVS, CDR2 FQNEAQ. V shed 4 bases and J 2 bases; nucleotides not matched to a gene: 4. CDR3 sequence (DNA): TGTGCCAGCAGCTCCACTAGCGGGGGACCCTACAATGAGCAGTTCTTC. Its protein product is CASSSTSGGPYNEQFF.

This clone was counted a few times. The rearrangement links TRBV14 to TRBJ1-1; D gene unclear. The CDR3 contains 16 residues. Trimming pared 5 bases from V and 6 bases from J, leaving 22 bases between. The germline V gene has CDR1 SGHDN and CDR2 FVKESK. CDR3 DNA sequence: TGTGCCAGCAGCGAATCCTATGACCCTCGAGGCTCTGAAGCTTTCTTT. Translating it yields CASSESYDPRGSEAFF.

This clone showed up just once. The chain is built from TRBV5-1 and TRBJ2-1, with 10 bases aligning to TRBD2. Germline V gives CDR1 SGHRS, CDR2 YFSETQ. This CDR3 has 15 residues. After removal of 0 bases from V and 10 bases from J, the junction contained 7 bases not matched to a gene. The CDR3 reads CASSLASGSGKEQFF. The CDR3 DNA follows: TGCGCCAGCAGCTTGGCTAGCGGGAGCGGAAAGGAGCAGTTCTTC.

This CDR3 is CATSSATSGTQYF. The CDR3 coding sequence is TGTGCCACCAGCAGCGCGACTAGCGGTACGCAGTATTTT. This rearrangement joins TRBV15 to TRBJ2-3, with 9 bases fitting TRBD2. This CDR3 spans 13 amino acids. V lost 3 bases and J lost 8; bases outside the gene matches: 3. Germline assignment: CDR1 LNHNV and CDR2 YYDKDF (reference sequence).

The J gene is TRBJ1-4, the V gene TRBV10-3; 11 bases line up with TRBD1. Unmatched junction bases numbered 3, after V lost 10 bases and J lost 2 bases. The CDR3 totals 14 residues. CDR1 and CDR2 from the germline V gene are ENHRY and SYGVKD. CDR3 sequence reads: CATGTGGTNEKLFF. The CDR3, as DNA: TGTGCCACCGGGACAGGGGGTACTAATGAAAAACTGTTTTTT.

The chain recombines TRBV7-2 with TRBJ2-2; D is uncertain. The CDR3 is 14 residues long. Deletions cut 2 bases from V and 2 bases from J, with 6 bases between. Germline V gives CDR1 SGHTA, CDR2 FQGNSA. The CDR3 sequence is CASSLSTNTGELFF. CDR3 DNA sequence: TGTGCCAGCAGCTTATCCACTAACACCGGGGAGCTGTTTTTT.

This chain connects TRBV4-2 to TRBJ2-7, with 11 bases aligning to TRBD2. CDR1 is LGHNA, CDR2 YNFKEQ, per germline. V shed 0 bases and J 4 bases; nucleotides not matched to a gene: 8. CDR3 size: 17 residues. The chain's CDR3 is CASSQEILAGGNYEQYF. DNA of the CDR3: TGTGCCAGCAGCCAAGAAATTTTAGCGGGAGGGAATTACGAGCAGTACTTC.

This chain joins TRBV27 and TRBJ1-2; no clear D. The CDR3 runs to 15 residues. The V gene's germline CDR1 is MNHEY and CDR2 SMNVEV (reference sequence). V was pared by 3 bases and J by 4 bases, with 15 bases between. CDR3 DNA: TGTGCCAGCAGTTTGGCCTCCGGTCGGGGCTATGGCTACACCTTC. Residues: CASSLASGRGYGYTF.

V usage is TRBV5-6 and J usage is TRBJ2-7, with no clear D. CDR3 length: 11 amino acids. V was cut by 4 bases and J by 1 base, with 3 bases left in between. Per the germline V gene, CDR1 is SGHDT and CDR2 is YYEEEE. The CDR3 sequence: CASSQSYEQYF. The CDR3 DNA follows: TGTGCCAGCAGCCAGTCCTACGAGCAGTACTTC.